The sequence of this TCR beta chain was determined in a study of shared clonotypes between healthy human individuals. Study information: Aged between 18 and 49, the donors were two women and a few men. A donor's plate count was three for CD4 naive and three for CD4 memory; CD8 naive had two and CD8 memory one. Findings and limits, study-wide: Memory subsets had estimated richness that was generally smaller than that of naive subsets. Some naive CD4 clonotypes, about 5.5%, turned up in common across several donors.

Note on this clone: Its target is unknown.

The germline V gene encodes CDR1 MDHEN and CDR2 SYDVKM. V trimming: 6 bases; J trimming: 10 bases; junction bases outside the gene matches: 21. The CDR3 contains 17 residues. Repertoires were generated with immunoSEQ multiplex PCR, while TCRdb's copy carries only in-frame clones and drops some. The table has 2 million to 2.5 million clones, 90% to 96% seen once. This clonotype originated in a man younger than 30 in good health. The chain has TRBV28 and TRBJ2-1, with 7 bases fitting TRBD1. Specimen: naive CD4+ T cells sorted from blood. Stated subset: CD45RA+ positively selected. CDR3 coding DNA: TGTGCCAGCAGCCCAGGGGACAGTCGGGGAGCTGACCGAGAGCAGTTCTTC. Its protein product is CASSPGDSRGADREQFF.